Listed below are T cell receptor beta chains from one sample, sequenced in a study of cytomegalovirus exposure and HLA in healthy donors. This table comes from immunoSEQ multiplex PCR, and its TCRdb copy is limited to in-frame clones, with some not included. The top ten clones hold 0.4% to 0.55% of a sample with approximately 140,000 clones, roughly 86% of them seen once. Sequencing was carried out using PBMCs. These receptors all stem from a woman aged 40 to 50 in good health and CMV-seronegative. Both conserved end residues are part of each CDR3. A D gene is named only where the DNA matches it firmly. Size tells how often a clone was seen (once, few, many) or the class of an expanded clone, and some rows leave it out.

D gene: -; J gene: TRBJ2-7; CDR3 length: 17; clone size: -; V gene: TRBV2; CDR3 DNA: TGTGCCAGCAGTGAAATGATGGCAGGGAGGAAGGACTACGAGCAGTACTTC; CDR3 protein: CASSEMMAGRKDYEQYF
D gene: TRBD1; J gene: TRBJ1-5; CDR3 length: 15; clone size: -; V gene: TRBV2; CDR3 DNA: TGTGCCAGCATTTCCGGGACAGGGAGCAATCAGCCCCAGCATTTT; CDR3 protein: CASISGTGSNQPQHF
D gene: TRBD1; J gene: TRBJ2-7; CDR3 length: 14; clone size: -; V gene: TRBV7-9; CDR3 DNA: TGTGCCAGCAGCTCACCGGGACAGGGCTCCGAGCAGTACTTC; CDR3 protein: CASSSPGQGSEQYF
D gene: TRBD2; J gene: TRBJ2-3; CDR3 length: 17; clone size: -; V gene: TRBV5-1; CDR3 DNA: TGCGCCAGCAGCTTGGTCCCCACTAGCGGGAGTACAGATACGCAGTATTTT; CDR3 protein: CASSLVPTSGSTDTQYF
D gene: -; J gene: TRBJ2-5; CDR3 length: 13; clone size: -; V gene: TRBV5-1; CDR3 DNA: TGCGCCAGCAGTGCGGGAAACCAAGAGACCCAGTACTTC; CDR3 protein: CASSAGNQETQYF
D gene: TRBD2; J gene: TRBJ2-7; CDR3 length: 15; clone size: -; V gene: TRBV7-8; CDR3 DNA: TGTGCCAGCAGCTTAGCGGGGACTAGCGAGGGCGAGCAGTACTTC; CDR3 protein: CASSLAGTSEGEQYF
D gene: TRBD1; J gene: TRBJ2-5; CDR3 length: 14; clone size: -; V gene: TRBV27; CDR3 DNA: TGTGCCAGCAGTTTCCAGGGACAGCCCGAGACCCAGTACTTC; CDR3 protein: CASSFQGQPETQYF
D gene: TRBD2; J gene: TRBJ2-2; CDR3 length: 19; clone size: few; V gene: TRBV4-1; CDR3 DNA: TGCGCCAGCAGCCAAGAGGCCCGCCTAGCGGGATTCAGCACCGGGGAGCTGTTTTTT; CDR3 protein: CASSQEARLAGFSTGELFF
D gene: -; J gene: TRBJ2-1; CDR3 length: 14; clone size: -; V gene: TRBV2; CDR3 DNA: TGTGCCAGCACCTCCGGGACAAATAGAGGTGAGCAGTTCTTC; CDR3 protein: CASTSGTNRGEQFF
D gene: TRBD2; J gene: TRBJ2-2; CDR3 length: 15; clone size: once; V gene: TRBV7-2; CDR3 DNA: TGTGCCAGCAGCTTAAGGAGGGAGGGAAGCGGGGAGCTGTTTTTT; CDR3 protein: CASSLRREGSGELFF
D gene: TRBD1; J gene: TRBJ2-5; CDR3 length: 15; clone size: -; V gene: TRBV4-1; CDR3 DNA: TGCGCCAGCAGCCAACAGGGGGCTGTGCAAGAGACCCAGTACTTC; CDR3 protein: CASSQQGAVQETQYF
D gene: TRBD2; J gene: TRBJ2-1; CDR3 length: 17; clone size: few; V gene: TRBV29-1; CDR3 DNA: TGCAGCGCGCGCCCTAGCGGGAGGGGTAGCTCCTACAATGAGCAGTTCTTC; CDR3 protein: CSARPSGRGSSYNEQFF
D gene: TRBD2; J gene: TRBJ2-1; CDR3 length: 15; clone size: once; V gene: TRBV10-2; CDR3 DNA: TGCGCCAAGCCGGGACTAGCGTTACCCTACAATGAGCAGTTCTTC; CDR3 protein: CAKPGLALPYNEQFF
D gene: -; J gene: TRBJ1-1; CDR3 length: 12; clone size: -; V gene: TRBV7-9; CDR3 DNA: TGTTCCAGCAGCTTAGGGGCCACTGAAGCTTTCTTT; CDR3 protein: CSSSLGATEAFF
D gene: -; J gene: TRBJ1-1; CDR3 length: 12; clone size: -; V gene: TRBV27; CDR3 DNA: TGTGCCAGCAGTTTCCGGGGGGCTGAAGCTTTCTTT; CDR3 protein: CASSFRGAEAFF
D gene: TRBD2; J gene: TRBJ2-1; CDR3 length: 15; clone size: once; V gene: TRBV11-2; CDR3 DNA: TGTGCCAGCAGCTTTAGCGGGGGCCACGGCAATGAGCAGTTCTTC; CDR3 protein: CASSFSGGHGNEQFF
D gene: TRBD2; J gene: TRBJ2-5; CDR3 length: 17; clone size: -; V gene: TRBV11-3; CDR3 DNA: TGTGCCAGCAGCTTAGTGGCCGGGACTAGCGGACAAGAGACCCAGTACTTC; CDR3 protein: CASSLVAGTSGQETQYF
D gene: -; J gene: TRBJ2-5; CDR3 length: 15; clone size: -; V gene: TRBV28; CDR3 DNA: TGTGCCAGCAGTTTTCCCCCCAGGGCCCAAGAGACCCAGTACTTC; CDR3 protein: CASSFPPRAQETQYF
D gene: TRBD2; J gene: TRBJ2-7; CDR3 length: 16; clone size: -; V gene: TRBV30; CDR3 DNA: TGTGCCTGGAGTGAGGTTGAGCGGGAGGGTCTCTACGAGCAGTACTTC; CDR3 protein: CAWSEVEREGLYEQYF
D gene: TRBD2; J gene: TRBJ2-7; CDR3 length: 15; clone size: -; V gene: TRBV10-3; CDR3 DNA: TGTGCCATCAGTGAGTCGCTAGCGGAGAACTACGAGCAGTACTTC; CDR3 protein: CAISESLAENYEQYF
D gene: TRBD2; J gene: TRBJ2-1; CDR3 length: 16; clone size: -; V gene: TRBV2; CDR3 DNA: TGTGCCAGCAGCATAGCGGGTGCTCCCTCCTACAATGAGCAGTTCTTC; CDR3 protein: CASSIAGAPSYNEQFF
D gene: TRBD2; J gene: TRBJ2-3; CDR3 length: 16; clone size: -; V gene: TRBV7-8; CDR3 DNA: TGTGCCAGCAGCCCCGGGACTAGCGGGAGGGCAGATACGCAGTATTTT; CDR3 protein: CASSPGTSGRADTQYF
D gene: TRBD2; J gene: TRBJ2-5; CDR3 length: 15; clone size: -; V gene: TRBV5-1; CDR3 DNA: TGCGCCAGCCAGGGACTAGCGGGATCCCAAGAGACCCAGTACTTC; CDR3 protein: CASQGLAGSQETQYF
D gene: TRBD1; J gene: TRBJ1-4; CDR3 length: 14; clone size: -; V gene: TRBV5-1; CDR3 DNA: TGCGCCAGCAGCTTGCAGGGGGGCGTTGAAAAACTGTTTTTT; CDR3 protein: CASSLQGGVEKLFF
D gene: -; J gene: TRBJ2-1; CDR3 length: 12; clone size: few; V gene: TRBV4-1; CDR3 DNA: TGCGCCAGCAGCCACATTTACAATGAGCAGTTCTTC; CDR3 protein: CASSHIYNEQFF
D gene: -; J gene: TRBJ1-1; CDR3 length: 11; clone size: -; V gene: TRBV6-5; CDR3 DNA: TGTGCCAGCTTCTTCTTCGCTGAAGCTTTCTTT; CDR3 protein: CASFFFAEAFF
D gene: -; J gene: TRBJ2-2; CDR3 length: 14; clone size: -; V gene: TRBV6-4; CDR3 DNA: TGTGCCAGCAGTATCGAGATCTACACCGGGGAGCTGTTTTTT; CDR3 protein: CASSIEIYTGELFF
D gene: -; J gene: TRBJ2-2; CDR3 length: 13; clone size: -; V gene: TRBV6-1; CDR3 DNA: TGTGCCAGCAGCGGCGGTTGGGCCGGGGAGCTGTTTTTT; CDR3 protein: CASSGGWAGELFF
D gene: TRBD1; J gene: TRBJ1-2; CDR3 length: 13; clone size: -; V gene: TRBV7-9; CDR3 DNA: TGTTCCAGCAGCTTAGAACAGGGGAGAGGCTACACCTTC; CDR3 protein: CSSSLEQGRGYTF
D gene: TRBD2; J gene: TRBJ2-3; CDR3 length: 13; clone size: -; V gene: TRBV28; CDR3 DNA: TGTGCCAGCGCCAGACTAGCGGGAGATACGCAGTATTTT; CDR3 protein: CASARLAGDTQYF
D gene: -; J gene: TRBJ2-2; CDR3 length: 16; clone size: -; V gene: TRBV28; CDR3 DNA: TGTGCCAGCAGTTCAGCGGGACACCTGAACACCGGGGAGCTGTTTTTT; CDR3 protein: CASSSAGHLNTGELFF
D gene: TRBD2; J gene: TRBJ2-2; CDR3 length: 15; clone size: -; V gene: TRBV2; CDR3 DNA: TGTGCCAGCAAAACTAGCGGGAGAGGAACCGGGGAGCTGTTTTTT; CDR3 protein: CASKTSGRGTGELFF
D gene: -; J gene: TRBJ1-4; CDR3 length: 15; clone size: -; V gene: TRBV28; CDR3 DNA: TGTGCCAGCAGTTTAGCACGGGTGACTAATGAAAAACTGTTTTTT; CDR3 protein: CASSLARVTNEKLFF
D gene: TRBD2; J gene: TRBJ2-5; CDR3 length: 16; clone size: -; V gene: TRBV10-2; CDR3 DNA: TGCGCCAGCAGTGATACACGGACTAGCGGCGCGAAGACCCAGTACTTC; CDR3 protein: CASSDTRTSGAKTQYF
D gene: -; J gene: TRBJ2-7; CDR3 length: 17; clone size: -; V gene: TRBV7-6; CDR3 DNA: TGTGCCAGCAGCTTAGCAGGGGGGGGCCTCAGCTCCTACGAGCAGTACTTC; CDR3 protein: CASSLAGGGLSSYEQYF
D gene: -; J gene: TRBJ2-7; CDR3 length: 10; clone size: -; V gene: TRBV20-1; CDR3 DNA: TGCAGTGCTAGACCAGACGAGCAGTACTTC; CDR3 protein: CSARPDEQYF